The entry below describes one T cell receptor beta chain. This clonotype was seen a single time. Its antigen remains unidentified. No much larger clone exists at a distance of one base, and base qualities are not known. A single read offers scant evidence. RNA was extracted using the RNeasy kit, and roughly 0.5 to 1 microgram was reverse transcribed with random hexamers. TCR beta CDR3 regions were amplified with the immunoSEQ multiplex PCR assay covering 54 Vbeta and 13 Jbeta segments. Bias from PCR amplification was corrected by using a synthetic template baseline for primer optimization and for computational correction. Under the source paper's analysis protocol: Only productive sequences were kept, with reads annotated to V, D and J genes according to IMGT and analyzed in immunoSEQ Analyzer. Clonality was calculated as one minus the Shannon entropy normalized by log2 of the number of productive unique sequences. For each patient and control, public and private clones were evaluated among the 100 most prevalent clones. Clones were defined as Susac-specific if absent from the healthy and MS cohorts, from 1052 published viral clones and from other ImmuneACCESS disease sequences. TCRdb reworked the public reads: Q25 trimming with fastp, MiXCR clone assembly, productive beta chains retained. Every entry covers one CDR3 protein and lists the most common genes and DNA from its rows. The V and J calls were determined by TCRdb, not by the authors. Counted in this sample were 150,000 to 250,000 distinct CDR3 sequences; about 95% of them appeared once. The ten biggest clones cover 0.093% of the sample.

The data derive from a study of CD8 T cells in Susac syndrome (dated by TCRdb to the late 2010s). Background on the whole study: Repertoire sequencing was used to test whether CD8+ T cell activation and differentiation in Susac syndrome was antigen driven. Overall study results and their limits: The number of individuals in the TCR sequencing and HLA analysis was recognized as being relatively small.

High-throughput TCR beta sequencing profiled peripheral blood CD8+ and CD4+ T cells from healthy donors, Susac syndrome patients and multiple sclerosis patients. Treatment-naive patients with stable or active relapsing-remitting disease fulfilling revised McDonald criteria were used as multiple sclerosis controls. Bulk CD8+ and CD4+ T cells were purified by magnetic negative isolation, whereas CD8+ TEMRA cells were enriched by FACS. Blood was collected in EDTA tubes and processed within 24 hours, with PBMCs isolated through density gradient centrifugation. PBMCs intended for TCR sequencing were frozen in liquid nitrogen and were later thawed in a 37 degrees C water bath. The sorted or isolated CD4+, CD8+ and CD8+ TEMRA cells had a purity of 90% or higher. Sequences were obtained from CD4+ T cells from PBMCs. The TCR was taken from a human donor with multiple sclerosis.

The CDR3 in this case is CATSRPGYEQYF. The DNA sequence is given as TGTGCCACCAGCAGGCCCGGCTACGAGCAGTACTTC. The rearranged chain carries TRBV15 and TRBJ2-7, with an unclear D gene assignment. The CDR3 has 12 amino acids, counting the end cysteine and phenylalanine. Kept here is only the CDR3 DNA, which spans 36 bases and is read in frame from base 1. V is cut by 3 bases and J by 3 bases, and the space between the germline ends is 6 bases. The CDR1 and CDR2 encoded by the germline V gene (reference sequence) are LNHNV and YYDKDF.